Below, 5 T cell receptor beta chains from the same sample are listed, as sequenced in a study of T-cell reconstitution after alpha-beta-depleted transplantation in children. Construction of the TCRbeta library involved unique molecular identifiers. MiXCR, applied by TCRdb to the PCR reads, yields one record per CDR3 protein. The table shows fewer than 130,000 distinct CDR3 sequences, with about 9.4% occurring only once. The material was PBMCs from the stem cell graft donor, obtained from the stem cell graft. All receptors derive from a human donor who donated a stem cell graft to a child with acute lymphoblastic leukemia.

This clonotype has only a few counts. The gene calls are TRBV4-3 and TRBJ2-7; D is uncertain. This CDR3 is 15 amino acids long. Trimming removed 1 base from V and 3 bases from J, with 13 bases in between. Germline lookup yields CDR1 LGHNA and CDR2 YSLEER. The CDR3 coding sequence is TGCGCCAGCAGCCAAGCTCCGGTGGTGGGCTACGAGCAGTACTTC. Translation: CASSQAPVVGYEQYF.

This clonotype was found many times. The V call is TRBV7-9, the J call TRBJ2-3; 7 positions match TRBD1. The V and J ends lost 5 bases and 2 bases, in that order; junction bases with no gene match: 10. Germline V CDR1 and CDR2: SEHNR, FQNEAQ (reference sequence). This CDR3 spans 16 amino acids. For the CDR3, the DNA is TGTGCCAGCAGCCCAACGCTACAGGGGTCCACAGATACGCAGTATTTT. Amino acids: CASSPTLQGSTDTQYF.

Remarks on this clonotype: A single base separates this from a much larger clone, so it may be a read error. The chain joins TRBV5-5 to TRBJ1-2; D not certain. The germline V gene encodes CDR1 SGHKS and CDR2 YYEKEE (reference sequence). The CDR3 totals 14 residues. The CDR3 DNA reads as TGTGCCAGCAGCTTGGTGCGGGGAGGCTATGCCTACACCTTC. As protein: CASSLVRGGYAYTF.

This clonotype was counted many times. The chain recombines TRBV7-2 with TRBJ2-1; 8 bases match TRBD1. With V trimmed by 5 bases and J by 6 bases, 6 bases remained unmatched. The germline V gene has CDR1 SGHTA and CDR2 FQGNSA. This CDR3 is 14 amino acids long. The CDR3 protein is CASSRDRGSNEQFF. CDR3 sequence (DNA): TGTGCCAGCAGCCGCGACAGGGGCTCCAATGAGCAGTTCTTC.

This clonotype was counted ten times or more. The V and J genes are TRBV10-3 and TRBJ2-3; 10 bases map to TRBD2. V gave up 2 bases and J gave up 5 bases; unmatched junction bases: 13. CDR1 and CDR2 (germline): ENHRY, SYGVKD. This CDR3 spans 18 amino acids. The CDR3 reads CAISERTVSGTSEDTQYF. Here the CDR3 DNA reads TGTGCCATCAGTGAGAGGACCGTCTCTGGGACTAGCGAAGATACGCAGTATTTT.